The 10 T cell receptor beta chains presented below share a single source sample, sequenced in a study of early T cells in non-severe SARS-CoV-2 infection (dated by TCRdb to the early 2020s). Library creation used 5' RACE. Instrument used: NextSeq 500. Using fastp at Q25 and MiXCR, TCRdb reprocessed the public reads and kept productive beta chains. Merged by CDR3 protein, the rows form single entries marked with the most common genes and DNA. The sample contains tens of thousands of distinct CDR3 sequences, 12% of them found a single time. The ten largest clonotypes hold about 3.9% of the sample. Sequencing was carried out using whole blood. These receptor sequences come from an adult who was a healthcare worker with PCR-confirmed SARS-CoV-2 infection or an uninfected control (not recorded which).

This clonotype came up many times. This chain links TRBV29-1 with TRBJ2-1; TRBD1 matches at 10 bases. This CDR3 has 13 residues. V lost 4 bases, J lost 7 bases, and 4 bases stayed unmatched. CDR1 is SQVTM and CDR2 is ANQGSEA in the germline V gene. CDR3 coding DNA: TGCAGCGTTGGGGGACAGGGGCGAAATGAGCAGTTCTTC. Its protein is CSVGGQGRNEQFF.

There are many counts of this clonotype. The rearrangement links TRBV11-1 to TRBJ2-1; 7 bases align to TRBD2. This CDR3 contains 15 residues. Germline lookup yields CDR1 SGHAT and CDR2 FQDESV (reference sequence). Unmatched junction bases numbered 6, after V lost 2 bases and J lost 5 bases. CDR3 loop: CASSLNERGNNEQFF. Written as DNA, the CDR3 is TGTGCCAGCAGCTTAAACGAGCGGGGAAACAATGAGCAGTTCTTC. Variable domain in full (rest from reference TRBV11-1 and TRBJ2-1): EAEVAQSPRYKITEKSQAVAFWCDPISGHATLYWYRQILGQGPELLVQFQDESVVDDSQLPKDRFSAERLKGVDSTLKIQPAELGDSAMYLCASSLNERGNNEQFFGPGTRLTVL.

This clonotype was seen repeatedly, ten times or more. This rearrangement joins TRBV7-8 to TRBJ2-7, with D unclear. Between the trimmed V and J ends, which lost 6 bases and 3 bases, there was a span of 6 bases. CDR1 is SGHVS and CDR2 is FQNEAQ in the germline V gene. The CDR3 runs to 11 residues. The CDR3 reads CASRLHYEQYF. CDR3 sequence (DNA): TGTGCCAGCAGGCTGCACTACGAGCAGTACTTC.

The chain uses TRBV7-9 and TRBJ1-1, with D unresolved. V was shortened by 5 bases and J by 0 bases, with 7 bases between the two germline ends. Germline loops: CDR1 SEHNR, CDR2 FQNEAQ (reference sequence). CDR3 length: 13 residues. CDR3 sequence reads: CASSRRVNTEAFF. The CDR3 bases are TGTGCCAGCAGCCGGCGAGTGAACACTGAAGCTTTCTTT.

The table lists this clonotype with many counts. The J gene is TRBJ2-7, the V gene TRBV6-2 or TRBV6-3; D might be TRBD2 (6 bases). Trimming took 7 bases from V and 3 from J, leaving 34 bases between them. Germline CDR1 and CDR2: MNHEY and SVGEGT. The CDR3 length is 20 residues. The CDR3 here is CASTLRFEVWLSGSYYEQYF. Written as DNA, the CDR3 is TGTGCCAGCACCCTACGGTTTGAGGTTTGGTTGAGCGGGTCTTACTACGAGCAGTACTTC.

This clonotype has a handful of counts. The chain joins TRBV29-1 to TRBJ2-2; D call uncertain. Trimming took off 6 bases at V and 6 bases at J, with 8 bases between the two ends. The CDR3 runs 11 residues. Germline CDR1 is SQVTM and CDR2 is ANQGSEA. The CDR3 loop reads CSVRGAGELFF. The CDR3, as DNA: TGCAGCGTCCGAGGAGCCGGGGAGCTGTTTTTT.

In this sample, this clonotype turned up many times. CDR3 sequence reads: CASSFHSGPSNEQFF. Here the CDR3 DNA reads TGTGCCAGCAGTTTCCATAGCGGACCATCCAATGAGCAGTTCTTC. This chain links TRBV28 with TRBJ2-1, with D tentatively TRBD2 (6 bases). Germline V CDR1 and CDR2: MDHEN, SYDVKM. CDR3 length: 15 amino acids. V lost 3 bases and J lost 6, with 15 bases in between. Drawing the rest from reference TRBV28 and TRBJ2-1, the complete variable domain is DVKVTQSSRYLVKRTGEKVFLECVQDMDHENMFWYRQDPGLGLRLIYFSYDVKMKEKGDIPEGYSVSREKKERFSLILESASTNQTSMYLCASSFHSGPSNEQFFGPGTRLTVL.

This clonotype occurred many times. The rearrangement joins TRBV6-5 to TRBJ2-5; no clear D. Trimming stripped 3 bases from V and 1 base from J, with 12 bases between. Germline V CDR1 and CDR2: MNHEY, SVGAGI. CDR3 length equals 15 residues. The CDR3 sequence: CASSYTPKVQETQYF. Written as DNA, the CDR3 is TGTGCCAGCAGTTATACCCCGAAGGTCCAAGAGACCCAGTACTTC.

This clonotype came up many times. The chain is built from TRBV9 and TRBJ2-7, with 10 bases lining up with TRBD2. Germline lookup yields CDR1 SGDLS and CDR2 YYNGEE. V lost 3 bases to trimming and J lost 3 bases; unmatched junction nucleotides: 9. The CDR3 runs to 16 residues. This chain's CDR3 is CASSAGLAEAGYEQYF. Here the CDR3 DNA reads TGTGCCAGCAGCGCTGGACTAGCGGAGGCGGGCTACGAGCAGTACTTC.

This clonotype appeared many times. The chain links TRBV5-1 to TRBJ2-7; TRBD1 matches 8 bases. J gave up 1 base and V 1 base, and 4 bases lay outside the gene matches. The CDR3 spans 15 residues. Germline V gives CDR1 SGHRS, CDR2 YFSETQ. CDR3 bases: TGCGCCAGCAGCTTGAGGCAGGGGGCATCCTACGAGCAGTACTTC. This encodes CASSLRQGASYEQYF. The full variable domain, with the rest looked up from reference TRBV5-1 and TRBJ2-7, is KAGVTQTPRYLIKTRGQQVTLSCSPISGHRSVSWYQQTPGQGLQFLFEYFSETQRNKGNFPGRFSGRQFSNSRSEMNVSTLELGDSALYLCASSLRQGASYEQYFGPGTRLTVT.